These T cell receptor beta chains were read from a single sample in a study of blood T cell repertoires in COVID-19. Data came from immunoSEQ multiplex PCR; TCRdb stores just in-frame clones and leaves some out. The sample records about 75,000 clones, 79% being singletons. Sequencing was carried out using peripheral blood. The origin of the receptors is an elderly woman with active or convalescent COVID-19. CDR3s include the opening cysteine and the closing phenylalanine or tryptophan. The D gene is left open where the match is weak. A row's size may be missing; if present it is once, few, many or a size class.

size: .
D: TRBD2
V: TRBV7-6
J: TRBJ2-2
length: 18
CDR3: CASSLPLAGGPSTGELFF
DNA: TGTGCCAGCAGCTTACCACTAGCGGGAGGGCCGAGCACCGGGGAGCTGTTTTTT

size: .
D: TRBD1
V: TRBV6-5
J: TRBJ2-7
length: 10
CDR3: CAIGTVEQYF
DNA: TGTGCCATCGGGACAGTCGAGCAGTACTTC

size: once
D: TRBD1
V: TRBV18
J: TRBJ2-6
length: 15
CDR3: CASSPQGAGANVLTF
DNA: TGTGCCAGCTCACCTCAGGGGGCCGGGGCCAACGTCCTGACTTTC

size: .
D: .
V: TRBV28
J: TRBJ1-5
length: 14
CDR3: CASSLWESNQPQHF
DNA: TGTGCCAGCAGTTTGTGGGAGAGCAATCAGCCCCAGCATTTT

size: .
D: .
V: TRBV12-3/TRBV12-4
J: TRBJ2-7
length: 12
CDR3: CASSPHPGEQYF
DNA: TGTGCCAGCAGTCCCCACCCGGGTGAGCAGTACTTC

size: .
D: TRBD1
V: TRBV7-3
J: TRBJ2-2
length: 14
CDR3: CASSLDRDTGELFF
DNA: TGTGCCAGCAGCTTGGACAGGGACACCGGGGAGCTGTTTTTT

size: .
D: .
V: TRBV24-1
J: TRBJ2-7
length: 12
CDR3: CAASTVSYEQYF
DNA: TGTGCCGCTTCGACAGTCTCCTACGAGCAGTACTTC

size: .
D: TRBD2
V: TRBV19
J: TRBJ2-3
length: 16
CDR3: CASSTTSGGRTDTQYF
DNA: TGTGCCAGTAGTACCACTAGCGGGGGGCGCACAGATACGCAGTATTTT

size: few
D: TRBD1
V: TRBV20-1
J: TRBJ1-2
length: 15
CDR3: CSASRPQGQRDGYTF
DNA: TGCAGTGCTAGTCGGCCACAGGGGCAGAGAGATGGCTACACCTTC

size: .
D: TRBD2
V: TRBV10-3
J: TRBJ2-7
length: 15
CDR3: CAITPGLARGYEQYF
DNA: TGTGCCATCACCCCCGGACTAGCGCGAGGCTACGAGCAGTACTTC

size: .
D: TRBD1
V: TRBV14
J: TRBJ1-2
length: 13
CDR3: CASSGQAIGGYTF
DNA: TGTGCCAGCAGCGGACAGGCGATAGGGGGCTACACCTTC

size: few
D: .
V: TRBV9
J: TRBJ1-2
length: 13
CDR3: CASSATINYGYTF
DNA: TGTGCCAGCAGCGCCACAATCAACTATGGCTACACCTTC

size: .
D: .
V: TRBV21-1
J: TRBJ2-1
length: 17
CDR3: CASSKWASGKGGNEQFF
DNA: TGTGCCAGCAGCAAATGGGCTAGCGGGAAGGGGGGCAATGAGCAGTTCTTC

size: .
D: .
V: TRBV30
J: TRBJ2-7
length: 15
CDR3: CAWTPQGPARREQYF
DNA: TGTGCCTGGACCCCCCAAGGGCCAGCCCGGAGGGAGCAGTACTTC

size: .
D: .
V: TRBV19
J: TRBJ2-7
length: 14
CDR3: CASTSSNRHYEQYF
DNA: TGTGCCAGTACAAGTAGTAACAGACACTACGAGCAGTACTTC

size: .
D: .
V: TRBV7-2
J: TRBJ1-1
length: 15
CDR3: CASSHLRGLNTEAFF
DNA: TGTGCCAGCAGCCACCTAAGGGGGTTGAACACTGAAGCTTTCTTT

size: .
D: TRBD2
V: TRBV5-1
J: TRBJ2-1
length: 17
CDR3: CASSQGTSGRGGDEQFF
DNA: TGCGCCAGCAGCCAAGGGACTAGCGGGAGGGGGGGCGATGAGCAGTTCTTC

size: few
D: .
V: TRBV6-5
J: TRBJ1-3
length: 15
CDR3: CASSSGRTAGNTIYF
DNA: TGTGCCAGCAGTTCTGGCCGGACAGCTGGAAACACCATATATTTT

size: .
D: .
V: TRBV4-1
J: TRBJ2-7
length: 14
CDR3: CASSPTVNSYEQYF
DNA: TGCGCCAGCAGCCCGACAGTTAACTCCTACGAGCAGTACTTC

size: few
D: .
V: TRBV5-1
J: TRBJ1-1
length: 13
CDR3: CASSLREDTEAFF
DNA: TGCGCCAGCAGCTTGCGAGAGGACACTGAAGCTTTCTTT

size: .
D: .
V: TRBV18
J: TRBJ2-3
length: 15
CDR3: CASSATPQGVDTQYF
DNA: TGTGCCAGCTCAGCAACCCCTCAAGGGGTGGATACGCAGTATTTT

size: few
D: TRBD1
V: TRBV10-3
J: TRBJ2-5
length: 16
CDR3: CAISSFGTGNEETQYF
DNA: TGTGCCATCAGCTCCTTTGGGACAGGGAATGAAGAGACCCAGTACTTC